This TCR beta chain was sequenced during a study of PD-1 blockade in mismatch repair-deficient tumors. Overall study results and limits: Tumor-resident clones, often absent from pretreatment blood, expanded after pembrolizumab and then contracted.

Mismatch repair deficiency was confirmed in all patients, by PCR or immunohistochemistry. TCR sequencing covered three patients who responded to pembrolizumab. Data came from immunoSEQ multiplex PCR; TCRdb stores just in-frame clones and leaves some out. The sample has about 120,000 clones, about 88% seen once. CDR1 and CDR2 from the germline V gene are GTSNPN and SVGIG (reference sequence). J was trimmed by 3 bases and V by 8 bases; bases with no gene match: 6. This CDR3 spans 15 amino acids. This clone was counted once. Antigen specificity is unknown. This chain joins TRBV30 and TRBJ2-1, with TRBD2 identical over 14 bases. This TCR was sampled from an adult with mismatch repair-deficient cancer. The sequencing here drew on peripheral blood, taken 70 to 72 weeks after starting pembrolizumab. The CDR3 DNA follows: TGTGCCCTCGGACTAGCGGGAGGTGGCTACAATGAGCAGTTCTTC. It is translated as CALGLAGGGYNEQFF.